Below, 3 T cell receptor beta chains from the same sample are listed, as sequenced in a study of response to subunit inactivated influenza vaccine. One entry per CDR3 protein results from TCRdb running MiXCR on the RT-PCR reads. The table includes around 710,000 distinct CDR3 sequences, approximately 15% detected once. The specimen comprised PBMCs from blood, sampled 14 days before vaccination. The receptors shown here come from a man aged 45 to 65 who received an inactivated influenza vaccine.

The CDR3 protein is CASSLAGALFRETQYF. CDR3 nucleotide sequence: TGTGCCAGCAGCTTGGCAGGGGCCCTCTTTCGAGAGACCCAGTACTTC. The V gene is TRBV5-4, the J gene TRBJ2-5; possibly TRBD1 for D (6 bases). Germline V gives CDR1 SGHNT, CDR2 YYREEE (reference sequence). The CDR3 totals 16 residues. Trimming took off 0 bases at V and 4 bases at J, with 16 bases between the two ends.

This clonotype was found a few times. The chain has TRBV7-6 and TRBJ1-6; TRBD1 might be the D (5 bases). V was shortened by 5 bases and J by 8 bases, with 7 bases between the two germline ends. Germline V gives CDR1 SGHVS, CDR2 FNYEAQ. The CDR3 sequence is 12 residues long. The CDR3 nucleotides read TGTGCCAGCAGCGAAGGGGATTCACCCCTCCACTTT. Its protein is CASSEGDSPLHF.

The chain recombines TRBV18 with TRBJ1-2; a weak D match, TRBD1 (5 bases). Deletions cut 3 bases from V and 9 bases from J, with 14 bases between. The CDR3 contains 13 residues. From germline, CDR1 is KGHSH and CDR2 LQKENI. The CDR3 reads CASSPTQGSRYTF. CDR3 nucleotides: TGTGCCAGCTCACCGACCCAGGGATCTCGCTACACCTTC. The variable domain in full, completed from reference TRBV18 and TRBJ1-2, reads NAGVMQNPRHLVRRRGQEARLRCSPMKGHSHVYWYRQLPEEGLKFMVYLQKENIIDESGMPKERFSAEFPKEGPSILRIQQVVRGDSAAYFCASSPTQGSRYTFGSGTRLTVV.